This T cell receptor (beta chain) was recovered during a study of CD4 T cell repertoires in COVID-19. Study background: Relabeled CFSE-low cells, IL-2-expanded for around nine days, met spikes from other coronaviruses.

The method was immunoSEQ multiplex PCR; TCRdb's version includes in-frame clones alone and lacks a portion of them. In the table there are some 71,000 clones, 83% of which are singletons. Donors had recovered from mild-to-severe COVID-19. The memory T cells were sequenced right after ex vivo isolation, without culture. This clonotype was obtained from a human donor who had COVID-19. Here the sequenced sample was CD4+ T cells from peripheral blood, taken after recovery from COVID-19.

CDR3 loop: CASKRGGTDTQYF. CDR3 nucleotide sequence: TGTGCCAGTAAACGGGGAGGAACAGATACGCAGTATTTT. The chain is built from TRBV19 and TRBJ2-3; TRBD2 might be the D (6 bases). Trimming removed 7 bases from V and 3 bases from J, with 11 bases in between. This CDR3 has 13 amino acids. Germline CDR1 reads LNHDA; CDR2 reads SQIVND (reference sequence).